The T cell receptor (beta chain) described here comes from a study of cytomegalovirus exposure and HLA in healthy donors. Study-wide results and limits: Generally TCR sequences proved uncommon, though certain public TCRs appeared in numerous donors. The study assumed roughly uniform donor sequencing depth for presence/absence analyses. CMV serostatus was the sole immune exposure data available.

This CDR3 comprises 15 residues. Trimming pared 0 bases from V and 0 bases from J, leaving 9 bases between. The germline V gene encodes CDR1 GTSNPN and CDR2 SVGIG (reference sequence). Comment on this clone: Its antigen is unidentified.

Use of 60 Vbeta and 13 Jbeta primers characterized the PCR. The repertoire was sequenced with immunoSEQ multiplex PCR; TCRdb's copy has only in-frame clones and lacks some. The sample records about 98,000 clones, 60% to 85% being singletons. This receptor was identified in a man aged 55-75 years in good health and CMV-seropositive. Input material: PBMCs. The rearrangement links TRBV30 to TRBJ2-4; no firm D call. CDR3 sequence reads: CAWSVNRRAKNIQYF. DNA for the CDR3: TGTGCCTGGAGTGTAAACAGACGAGCCAAAAACATTCAGTACTTC.